This TCR beta chain was profiled in a study of T-cell reconstitution after alpha-beta-depleted transplantation in children. This CDR3 contains 17 residues. Germline V gene data show CDR1 as LNHNV and CDR2 as YYDKDF (reference sequence). TCRbeta library construction was performed incorporating unique molecular identifiers. MiXCR was run by TCRdb on the PCR reads, yielding one entry per CDR3 protein. Of 500,000 to 750,000 distinct CDR3 sequences listed, approximately 12% are singletons. In regard to this clonotype: Its antigen is unknown. A read error may account for a junction end that differs from germline.

Study results and limitations: By one year post-transplant, T-cell counts and diversity largely arose from T cells that were newly produced. High day-60 TCRbeta diversity in some patients came from surviving recipient T cells and thymic progenitors. Reportedly, alpha-beta T cells present about two months post-transplant originated from several hundred expanded clones of graft origin.

The TCR sequence derives from a male patient under 18 who had a stem cell transplant for acute myeloid leukemia, so the T cells may come from the graft donor. The rearrangement uses TRBV15 and TRBJ2-1, with TRBD2 matching over 9 bases. The source was PBMCs, mostly from graft donor cells, collected 360 days after TCRalphabeta/CD19-depleted stem cell transplant. Here the CDR3 reads CAISRNSGTSLYNEQFF. The CDR3 DNA sequence: TGTGCCATCAGCAGAAACTCCGGGACTAGCCTCTACAATGAGCAGTTCTTC.